Following are 16 T cell receptor beta chains from one sample sequenced in a study of shared clonotypes between healthy human individuals. Some clones are missing from TCRdb's copy, which holds only in-frame ones; the method was immunoSEQ multiplex PCR. The data contain nearly 750,000 clones, 55% to 80% of them singletons. The sample comprised memory CD4+ T cells sorted from blood. Subset given: CD45RA-negative fraction. Receptors originate from a woman aged 30 to 39 in good health.

The chain recombines TRBV27 with TRBJ2-5; 10 bases map to TRBD2. This CDR3 spans 14 amino acids. With 5 bases clipped from V and 13 bases from J, the junction kept 13 bases outside the gene matches. In germline, CDR1 is MNHEY, CDR2 SMNVEV (reference sequence). CDR3 sequence (DNA): TGTGCCAGCAGTCCGAGCGGGCTAGCGGGAGCCATGTACTTC. Translating it yields CASSPSGLAGAMYF.

The rearrangement links TRBV6-1 to TRBJ2-3; 7 bases map to TRBD1. The junction had 7 bases not matched to a gene; V was cut back by 1 base and J by 3 bases. The CDR3 is made up of 16 amino acids. CDR1 is MNHNS and CDR2 is SASEGT in the germline V gene. The CDR3 sequence is CASSEGTAGGTDTQYF. Here the CDR3 DNA reads TGTGCCAGCAGTGAAGGAACGGCAGGGGGTACAGATACGCAGTATTTT.

The chain links TRBV7-9 to TRBJ2-7; D is unclear. Per germline, CDR1 SEHNR and CDR2 FQNEAQ (reference sequence). The CDR3 has 15 amino acids. V was cut by 5 bases and J by 4 bases, with 18 bases left in between. The CDR3 bases are TGTGCCAGCAGCCCCCGCGTGGGGTTGAGGTACGAGCAGTACTTC. Protein: CASSPRVGLRYEQYF. The variable domain in full, completed from reference TRBV7-9 and TRBJ2-7, reads DTGVSQNPRHKITKRGQNVTFRCDPISEHNRLYWYRQTLGQGPEFLTYFQNEAQLEKSRLLSDRFSAERPKGSFSTLEIQRTEQGDSAMYLCASSPRVGLRYEQYFGPGTRLTVT.

The rearrangement joins TRBV7-9 to TRBJ2-5; 9 nucleotides match TRBD1. CDR3 length: 15 residues. V lost 5 bases to trimming and J lost 3 bases; unmatched junction nucleotides: 7. Germline-derived CDR1 and CDR2 are SEHNR and FQNEAQ (reference sequence). The chain's CDR3 is CASSRGQGDEETQYF. The CDR3 region has the DNA TGTGCCAGCAGCCGGGGACAGGGTGACGAAGAGACCCAGTACTTC.

This clone was found a few times. The chain links TRBV28 to TRBJ1-1; 9 nucleotides match TRBD1. CDR3 length: 15 amino acids. The J segment lost 5 bases and the V segment lost 5 bases, leaving 9 bases of the junction unmatched. Germline loops: CDR1 MDHEN, CDR2 SYDVKM. DNA of the CDR3: TGTGCCAGCAGTGATCCGGGACAGGGAGGTACTGAAGCTTTCTTT. It is translated as CASSDPGQGGTEAFF.

This chain uses TRBV5-8 with TRBJ2-1, with TRBD2 matching over 10 bases. V trimming: 3 bases; J trimming: 8 bases; junction bases outside the gene matches: 14. Germline V lookup: CDR1 SGHTS, CDR2 YDEGEE. CDR3 length equals 17 residues. The CDR3 DNA reads as TGTGCCAGCAGCTCCGGTCGGCTAGCGGGAGTCTTTGATGAGCAGTTCTTC. Its translation: CASSSGRLAGVFDEQFF.

J is TRBJ1-6 and V is TRBV4-2, with D possibly being TRBD1 (5 bases). Trimming removed 0 bases at V and 3 bases at J, with 12 bases between. This CDR3 is 17 amino acids long. Germline CDR1 LGHNA, CDR2 YNFKEQ. The CDR3 is CASSQDSRAFYNSPLHF. Here the CDR3 DNA reads TGTGCCAGCAGCCAAGATTCCAGGGCTTTCTATAATTCACCCCTCCACTTT.

The rearrangement uses TRBV20-1 and TRBJ1-2; D uncertain. Trimming removed 1 base from V and 8 bases from J, with 8 bases in between. The germline CDR1 and CDR2 sequences are DFQATT and SNEGSKA (reference sequence). The CDR3 contains 11 residues. The CDR3 nucleotides are TGCAGTGCTAGAGGGGGTGCCGGCTACACCTTC. Encoded protein: CSARGGAGYTF.

As DNA, the CDR3 is TGTGCCAGCAGCTTGTCCAGGGTGTCAGATACGCAGTATTTT. Encoded protein: CASSLSRVSDTQYF. The chain links TRBV5-4 to TRBJ2-3, with D maybe TRBD1 (5 bases). This CDR3 region has 14 residues. Germline-derived CDR1 and CDR2 are SGHNT and YYREEE (reference sequence). Trimming pared 1 base from V and 4 bases from J, leaving 10 bases between.

The table lists this clone with a few counts. The chain recombines TRBV19 with TRBJ1-5, with 7 bases matching TRBD1. CDR3 length equals 15 residues. The J segment lost 1 base and the V segment lost 8 bases, leaving 8 bases of the junction unmatched. CDR1 and CDR2 (germline): LNHDA, SQIVND (reference sequence). The CDR3: CASRTGALSNQPQHF. The CDR3 bases are TGTGCCAGTCGCACAGGGGCGCTAAGCAATCAGCCCCAGCATTTT.

For the CDR3, the DNA is TGTGCCAGCAGTTCCACAGGAGTGGAAAACACCATATATTTT. Its protein product is CASSSTGVENTIYF. The chain uses TRBV5-4 and TRBJ1-3; a possible D gene is TRBD1 (5 bases). The V end was cut by 5 bases, the J end by 6 bases, with 15 bases between. The CDR3 extends over 14 amino acids. CDR1 SGHNT and CDR2 YYREEE come from the germline V gene (reference sequence).

The table lists this clone with a few counts. The chain links TRBV18 to TRBJ1-4; D unresolved. CDR1 and CDR2 (germline): KGHSH, LQKENI. V was clipped by 2 bases and J by 0 bases, with 10 bases between them. The CDR3 is made up of 16 amino acids. The CDR3 DNA reads as TGTGCCAGCTCACCAGTGCAGACAACAACTAATGAAAAACTGTTTTTT. This sequence encodes CASSPVQTTTNEKLFF.

This rearrangement joins TRBV10-3 to TRBJ2-7; 7 bases fit TRBD2. Trimming cost V 0 bases and J 2 bases; bases outside gene matches: 7. Germline V CDR1 and CDR2: ENHRY, SYGVKD. The CDR3 is 16 residues long. Here the CDR3 reads CAISESSLAEAYEQYF. The CDR3 DNA is TGTGCCATCAGTGAGTCGTCGCTAGCGGAGGCCTACGAGCAGTACTTC.

The rearrangement joins TRBV11-2 to TRBJ2-7; 10 nucleotides align to TRBD2. V was pared by 4 bases and J by 2 bases, with 5 bases of the junction left unmatched. Germline-derived CDR1 and CDR2 are SGHAT and FQNNGV. The CDR3 consists of 15 residues. The CDR3 sequence: CASSSLAGEAYEQYF. For the CDR3, the DNA is TGTGCCAGCAGCTCCCTAGCGGGGGAAGCCTACGAGCAGTACTTC. Combining the CDR3 with reference TRBV11-2 and TRBJ2-7 gives the whole variable domain EAGVAQSPRYKIIEKRQSVAFWCNPISGHATLYWYQQILGQGPKLLIQFQNNGVVDDSQLPKDRFSAERLKGVDSTLKIQPAKLEDSAVYLCASSSLAGEAYEQYFGPGTRLTVT.

The chain joins TRBV7-6 to TRBJ2-2; D is unresolved. The germline V and J ends were trimmed by 7 bases and 7 bases, with 13 bases remaining between them. The CDR3 loop spans 13 amino acids. Germline CDR1 and CDR2: SGHVS and FNYEAQ. CDR3 nucleotides: TGTGCCAGCACGACCTCTGGGATCGGGGAGCTGTTTTTT. This sequence encodes CASTTSGIGELFF.

J is TRBJ2-1 and V is TRBV5-1; 8 bases map to TRBD1. This CDR3 contains 14 residues. J gave up 5 bases and V 7 bases, and 8 bases lay outside the gene matches. Germline V gene data show CDR1 as SGHRS and CDR2 as YFSETQ. CDR3 DNA sequence: TGCGCCAGCCTGGGCCAGGGGGCCCACAATGAGCAGTTCTTC. It is translated as CASLGQGAHNEQFF.